This passage covers 17 T cell receptor beta chains from one sample sequenced in a study of T cells expressing NK-cell markers. TCRdb reworked the 5' RACE reads into one entry per CDR3 protein, no DNA. The table lists about 150,000 distinct CDR3 sequences. Sequences were obtained from blood T cells: a sorted CD56 or NKG2C T cell subset, CD4+ or CD8+ T cells, or bulk PBMC T cells (not recorded which). The receptors derive from a man aged 18-70 years in good health.

This sequence joins TRBV20-1 and TRBJ2-7. The CDR3 consists of 13 residues. Germline V lookup: CDR1 DFQATT, CDR2 SNEGSKA (reference sequence). The CDR3 here is CSASGVIPYEQYF.

The V and J genes are TRBV20-1 and TRBJ1-1; TCRdb selects TRBD1, and the lack of DNA leaves this call unchecked. The CDR3 is 12 residues long. Germline V CDR1 and CDR2: DFQATT, SNEGSKA (reference sequence). CDR3 region: CSARGQYTEAFF.

The chain links TRBV28 to TRBJ2-5; lacking DNA, the TRBD2 call made by TCRdb goes unchecked. The germline CDR1 and CDR2 sequences are MDHEN and SYDVKM. This CDR3 spans 19 amino acids. The CDR3: CASSTDLRLAGENQETQYF.

This rearrangement joins TRBV7-3 to TRBJ2-1; the TCRdb call, TRBD2, lacks DNA for checking. The CDR3 runs 16 residues. Germline assignment: CDR1 SGHTA and CDR2 FQGTGA. This chain's CDR3 is CASSISSGESYNEQFF.

The chain combines TRBV3-1 with TRBJ2-7; TCRdb reports TRBD1, a call that lacks DNA to check it against. The CDR3 is 14 amino acids. The V gene's germline CDR1 is LGHDT and CDR2 YNNKEL (reference sequence). The CDR3 loop reads CASSQGTNEGEQYF.

This sequence joins TRBV5-4 and TRBJ2-5. The germline CDR1 and CDR2 sequences are SGHNT and YYREEE (reference sequence). The length of the CDR3 is 13 residues. The CDR3 here is CASSLMAEETQYF.

The chain links TRBV19 to TRBJ1-5; the D gene TCRdb calls, TRBD1, cannot be checked with no DNA. Germline lookup yields CDR1 LNHDA and CDR2 SQIVND (reference sequence). This CDR3 has 13 amino acids. The CDR3 loop is CASSILPGQPQHF. Full variable domain (rest looked up from reference TRBV19 and TRBJ1-5): DGGITQSPKYLFRKEGQNVTLSCEQNLNHDAMYWYRQDPGQGLRLIYYSQIVNDFQKGDIAEGYSVSREKKESFPLTVTSAQKNPTAFYLCASSILPGQPQHFGDGTRLSIL.

This sequence joins TRBV6-5 and TRBJ1-4. This CDR3 is 13 amino acids long. Germline loops: CDR1 MNHEY, CDR2 SVGAGI. CDR3 residues: CASSFSSNEKLFF.

The V gene is TRBV2, the J gene TRBJ2-3; checking the TCRdb D call of TRBD1 is not possible without DNA. The length of the CDR3 is 15 residues. Germline assignment: CDR1 SNHLY and CDR2 FYNNEI. The CDR3 reads CASSGPGPPEDTQYF.

The rearrangement joins TRBV11-3 to TRBJ2-3; as DNA is missing, the TRBD2 call by TCRdb cannot be tested. Germline V gene sequence: CDR1 SGHNT, CDR2 YENEEA. This CDR3 comprises 15 residues. The CDR3 loop reads CASSLGSGGTDTQYF.

The chain recombines TRBV10-3 with TRBJ2-5; with no DNA, the TCRdb D assignment of TRBD1 cannot be verified. CDR3 size: 15 residues. Germline CDR1 reads ENHRY; CDR2 reads SYGVKD. The CDR3 sequence: CAISDPLTGEETQYF.

The rearrangement links TRBV2 to TRBJ2-1; lacking DNA, the TRBD2 call made by TCRdb goes unchecked. The CDR3 runs 11 residues. The germline gives CDR1 SNHLY, CDR2 FYNNEI. CDR3 region: CGAGVGNEQFF.

The chain recombines TRBV6-4 with TRBJ2-1; the D call of TRBD2 rests on TCRdb alone, since no DNA is present to check it. This CDR3 has 13 amino acids. Germline lookup yields CDR1 MRHNA and CDR2 SNTAGT. The CDR3 loop reads CATSGRDTGEQFF.

The CDR3 here is CASSSLAGENYGYTF. The rearrangement links TRBV27 to TRBJ1-2; with no DNA, the TCRdb D assignment of TRBD1 cannot be verified. The CDR3 is 15 amino acids. Per germline, CDR1 MNHEY and CDR2 SMNVEV (reference sequence).

J is TRBJ2-4 and V is TRBV20-1; TCRdb's D call, TRBD1, is unchecked because there is no DNA. Germline V gene sequence: CDR1 DFQATT, CDR2 SNEGSKA (reference sequence). The CDR3 is 13 residues long. The CDR3 loop reads CSAHRETKNIQYF.

V and J are TRBV13 and TRBJ2-7; TCRdb lists TRBD1, though no DNA is available to test this call. This CDR3 is built from 16 residues. Germline CDR1 PRHDT, CDR2 FYEKMQ (reference sequence). The CDR3 loop is CASSPSSRQGEDEQYF. Drawing the rest from reference TRBV13 and TRBJ2-7, the complete variable domain is AAGVIQSPRHLIKEKRETATLKCYPIPRHDTVYWYQQGPGQDPQFLISFYEKMQSDKGSIPDRFSAQQFSDYHSELNMSSLELGDSALYFCASSPSSRQGEDEQYFGPGTRLTVT.

The V call is TRBV7-9, the J call TRBJ2-7; TCRdb selects TRBD2, and the lack of DNA leaves this call unchecked. CDR1 SEHNR and CDR2 FQNEAQ come from the germline V gene (reference sequence). The CDR3 covers 13 residues. CDR3 sequence reads: CASKTSWGDEQYF.